The rows below give T cell receptor beta chains drawn from one sample of a study of cytomegalovirus exposure and HLA in healthy donors. Assay: immunoSEQ multiplex PCR; the TCRdb copy retains only in-frame clones and omits some. The data hold over 100,000 clones, with roughly 60% observed a single time. Sequenced input: PBMCs. The receptor source for this set is a woman between 40 and 55 years old in good health and CMV-seronegative. Both conserved end residues are part of each CDR3. The D gene is left open where the match is weak. Part of the rows lack a size; the others show once, few, many or a class for expanded clones.

J gene: TRBJ1-6
D gene: TRBD1
V gene: TRBV14
CDR3 length: 14
clone size: .
CDR3 protein: CASSAGQRNSPLHF
CDR3 DNA: TGTGCCAGCAGTGCGGGACAGAGAAATTCACCCCTCCACTTT

J gene: TRBJ2-5
D gene: .
V gene: TRBV5-1
CDR3 length: 17
clone size: .
CDR3 protein: CASSLGQINIPRETQYF
CDR3 DNA: TGCGCCAGCAGCCTCGGACAGATCAATATCCCAAGGGAGACCCAGTACTTC

J gene: TRBJ2-2
D gene: .
V gene: TRBV9
CDR3 length: 13
clone size: .
CDR3 protein: CASSPLPTGELFF
CDR3 DNA: TGTGCCAGCAGCCCCCTCCCCACCGGGGAGCTGTTTTTT

J gene: TRBJ2-2
D gene: TRBD2
V gene: TRBV6-5
CDR3 length: 15
clone size: .
CDR3 protein: CASSPSGGATGELFF
CDR3 DNA: TGTGCCAGCAGTCCTAGCGGGGGGGCAACCGGGGAGCTGTTTTTT

J gene: TRBJ2-3
D gene: TRBD2
V gene: TRBV7-9
CDR3 length: 15
clone size: .
CDR3 protein: CASSSLAGGTDTQYF
CDR3 DNA: TGTGCCAGCAGCTCGCTAGCGGGGGGCACAGATACGCAGTATTTT

J gene: TRBJ2-2
D gene: TRBD2
V gene: TRBV7-9
CDR3 length: 15
clone size: .
CDR3 protein: CASRVAGGNTGELFF
CDR3 DNA: TGTGCCAGCAGAGTAGCGGGGGGGAACACCGGGGAGCTGTTTTTT

J gene: TRBJ2-3
D gene: TRBD2
V gene: TRBV5-4
CDR3 length: 15
clone size: .
CDR3 protein: CASISSGGDTDTQYF
CDR3 DNA: TGTGCCAGCATCTCTAGCGGGGGGGACACAGATACGCAGTATTTT

J gene: TRBJ2-7
D gene: .
V gene: TRBV5-1
CDR3 length: 16
clone size: few
CDR3 protein: CASSFTTGAGFYEQYF
CDR3 DNA: TGCGCCAGCAGCTTTACAACGGGCGCGGGGTTTTACGAGCAGTACTTC

J gene: TRBJ2-1
D gene: .
V gene: TRBV14
CDR3 length: 16
clone size: once
CDR3 protein: CASSQDLGRPYNEQFF
CDR3 DNA: TGTGCCAGCAGCCAAGATCTGGGGCGCCCCTACAATGAGCAGTTCTTC

J gene: TRBJ1-1
D gene: .
V gene: TRBV7-3
CDR3 length: 14
clone size: .
CDR3 protein: CASISLVTVREAFF
CDR3 DNA: TGTGCCAGCATCTCCCTAGTCACGGTCCGCGAAGCTTTCTTT

J gene: TRBJ1-1
D gene: .
V gene: TRBV28
CDR3 length: 16
clone size: .
CDR3 protein: CASSLVGGAGATEAFF
CDR3 DNA: TGTGCCAGCAGTCTAGTAGGGGGGGCTGGGGCCACTGAAGCTTTCTTT

J gene: TRBJ1-5
D gene: .
V gene: TRBV28
CDR3 length: 17
clone size: .
CDR3 protein: CASSLISTGGSNQPQHF
CDR3 DNA: TGTGCCAGCAGCCTCATCTCGACAGGAGGTAGCAATCAGCCCCAGCATTTT

J gene: TRBJ1-6
D gene: .
V gene: TRBV30
CDR3 length: 14
clone size: few
CDR3 protein: CAWSPSGERSPLHF
CDR3 DNA: TGTGCCTGGAGTCCCTCGGGAGAGCGGTCACCCCTCCACTTT

J gene: TRBJ2-7
D gene: TRBD1
V gene: TRBV5-1
CDR3 length: 14
clone size: .
CDR3 protein: CASSLPTGVDEQYF
CDR3 DNA: TGCGCCAGCAGCTTACCGACAGGGGTTGACGAGCAGTACTTC

J gene: TRBJ2-5
D gene: .
V gene: TRBV10-3
CDR3 length: 15
clone size: .
CDR3 protein: CAISESAQGWETQYF
CDR3 DNA: TGTGCCATCAGTGAGTCCGCGCAGGGGTGGGAGACCCAGTACTTC

J gene: TRBJ2-2
D gene: TRBD2
V gene: TRBV5-1
CDR3 length: 16
clone size: few
CDR3 protein: CASSPRGEGRTGELFF
CDR3 DNA: TGCGCCAGCTCACCGCGGGGGGAAGGTCGGACCGGGGAGCTGTTTTTT

J gene: TRBJ2-2
D gene: TRBD2
V gene: TRBV5-1
CDR3 length: 15
clone size: .
CDR3 protein: CASTRKRDNTGELFF
CDR3 DNA: TGCGCCAGCACAAGAAAGCGGGACAACACCGGGGAGCTGTTTTTT

J gene: TRBJ1-2
D gene: .
V gene: TRBV23-1
CDR3 length: 15
clone size: .
CDR3 protein: CASSRGPTGNYGYTF
CDR3 DNA: TGCGCCAGCAGTCGAGGCCCGACAGGAAACTATGGCTACACCTTC

J gene: TRBJ1-1
D gene: TRBD1
V gene: TRBV19
CDR3 length: 14
clone size: .
CDR3 protein: CASSITGVGTEAFF
CDR3 DNA: TGTGCCAGTAGTATAACAGGGGTTGGCACTGAAGCTTTCTTT

J gene: TRBJ1-1
D gene: .
V gene: TRBV7-6
CDR3 length: 15
clone size: .
CDR3 protein: CASSLYRAREGEAFF
CDR3 DNA: TGTGCCAGCAGCTTATACAGGGCGCGGGAGGGGGAAGCTTTCTTT

J gene: TRBJ2-5
D gene: TRBD1
V gene: TRBV30
CDR3 length: 16
clone size: few
CDR3 protein: CAWSPPGRGIRGTQYF
CDR3 DNA: TGTGCCTGGAGTCCTCCCGGCAGGGGGATTCGGGGGACCCAGTACTTC

J gene: TRBJ2-3
D gene: TRBD1
V gene: TRBV12-5
CDR3 length: 15
clone size: .
CDR3 protein: CASGRLDRAPDTQYF
CDR3 DNA: TGTGCTAGTGGGCGCCTGGACAGGGCCCCAGATACGCAGTATTTT

J gene: TRBJ1-2
D gene: .
V gene: TRBV7-9
CDR3 length: 12
clone size: .
CDR3 protein: CASSTANYGYTF
CDR3 DNA: TGTGCCAGCAGCACAGCAAACTATGGCTACACCTTC

J gene: TRBJ2-7
D gene: .
V gene: TRBV30
CDR3 length: 17
clone size: .
CDR3 protein: CAWRASYREEGYYEQYF
CDR3 DNA: TGTGCCTGGAGGGCTTCATACAGGGAAGAGGGATACTACGAGCAGTACTTC

J gene: TRBJ2-1
D gene: TRBD2
V gene: TRBV5-1
CDR3 length: 16
clone size: .
CDR3 protein: CASSLAVGGAVYEQFF
CDR3 DNA: TGCGCCAGCAGCTTGGCCGTCGGGGGGGCCGTCTATGAGCAGTTCTTC

J gene: TRBJ1-2
D gene: TRBD1
V gene: TRBV5-4
CDR3 length: 15
clone size: few
CDR3 protein: CASSLVGTESYGYTF
CDR3 DNA: TGTGCCAGCAGCTTGGTGGGGACAGAGAGCTATGGCTACACCTTC

J gene: TRBJ2-7
D gene: .
V gene: TRBV5-1
CDR3 length: 13
clone size: .
CDR3 protein: CASSLGSVYEQYF
CDR3 DNA: TGCGCCAGCAGCTTGGGGTCAGTATACGAGCAGTACTTC

J gene: TRBJ1-4
D gene: TRBD1
V gene: TRBV29-1
CDR3 length: 12
clone size: .
CDR3 protein: CSVAGGNEKLFF
CDR3 DNA: TGCAGCGTTGCAGGGGGCAATGAAAAACTGTTTTTT

J gene: TRBJ1-1
D gene: TRBD1
V gene: TRBV7-2
CDR3 length: 15
clone size: few
CDR3 protein: CASSPTTGMITEAFF
CDR3 DNA: TGTGCCAGCAGCCCGACGACAGGGATGATAACTGAAGCTTTCTTT

J gene: TRBJ1-5
D gene: .
V gene: TRBV4-1
CDR3 length: 17
clone size: few
CDR3 protein: CASSQGWAGGGNQPQHF
CDR3 DNA: TGCGCCAGCAGCCAAGGTTGGGCAGGAGGGGGCAATCAGCCCCAGCATTTT

J gene: TRBJ1-4
D gene: .
V gene: TRBV6-1
CDR3 length: 13
clone size: .
CDR3 protein: CASSEGTREKLFF
CDR3 DNA: TGTGCCAGCAGTGAAGGTACTCGTGAAAAACTGTTTTTT

J gene: TRBJ2-5
D gene: .
V gene: TRBV13
CDR3 length: 16
clone size: .
CDR3 protein: CASSTWTLTGKETQYF
CDR3 DNA: TGTGCCAGCAGCACTTGGACCCTAACCGGGAAAGAGACCCAGTACTTC

J gene: TRBJ1-1
D gene: TRBD1
V gene: TRBV7-9
CDR3 length: 14
clone size: .
CDR3 protein: CASSIGQEDTEAFF
CDR3 DNA: TGTGCCAGCAGCATTGGACAGGAGGACACTGAAGCTTTCTTT

J gene: TRBJ2-2
D gene: .
V gene: TRBV7-9
CDR3 length: 15
clone size: many
CDR3 protein: CASSSRDTDTGELFF
CDR3 DNA: TGTGCCAGCAGCTCCCGGGACACCGACACCGGGGAGCTGTTTTTT

J gene: TRBJ2-7
D gene: .
V gene: TRBV19
CDR3 length: 14
clone size: .
CDR3 protein: CASNDGGPAYEQYF
CDR3 DNA: TGTGCCAGTAACGACGGAGGGCCGGCCTACGAGCAGTACTTC

J gene: TRBJ2-3
D gene: TRBD1
V gene: TRBV5-4
CDR3 length: 15
clone size: few
CDR3 protein: CASSPGQGSTDTQYF
CDR3 DNA: TGTGCCAGCAGCCCGGGACAGGGGAGCACAGATACGCAGTATTTT

J gene: TRBJ1-6
D gene: .
V gene: TRBV2
CDR3 length: 14
clone size: .
CDR3 protein: CASSEALGNSPLHF
CDR3 DNA: TGTGCCAGCAGTGAAGCGCTGGGCAATTCACCCCTCCACTTT

J gene: TRBJ2-5
D gene: TRBD2
V gene: TRBV7-9
CDR3 length: 15
clone size: few
CDR3 protein: CASSLEIAGEETQYF
CDR3 DNA: TGTGCCAGCAGCTTAGAGATAGCGGGGGAAGAGACCCAGTACTTC

J gene: TRBJ2-2
D gene: TRBD1
V gene: TRBV29-1
CDR3 length: 14
clone size: .
CDR3 protein: CSVEGQGAIGELFF
CDR3 DNA: TGCAGCGTTGAAGGCCAGGGGGCGATCGGGGAGCTGTTTTTT

J gene: TRBJ1-5
D gene: .
V gene: TRBV30
CDR3 length: 12
clone size: few
CDR3 protein: CAWSQGFQPQHF
CDR3 DNA: TGTGCCTGGAGTCAGGGGTTCCAGCCCCAGCATTTT

J gene: TRBJ1-2
D gene: .
V gene: TRBV10-3
CDR3 length: 15
clone size: .
CDR3 protein: CAISEPIGANYGYTF
CDR3 DNA: TGTGCCATCAGTGAGCCTATAGGAGCTAACTATGGCTACACCTTC

J gene: TRBJ2-1
D gene: TRBD2
V gene: TRBV30
CDR3 length: 14
clone size: .
CDR3 protein: CAWSRAGGRSEQFF
CDR3 DNA: TGTGCCTGGAGTCGAGCGGGGGGGCGGAGTGAGCAGTTCTTC

J gene: TRBJ1-2
D gene: .
V gene: TRBV30
CDR3 length: 11
clone size: few
CDR3 protein: CAWSVGGYYTF
CDR3 DNA: TGTGCCTGGAGTGTTGGAGGGTACTACACCTTC

J gene: TRBJ2-7
D gene: TRBD1
V gene: TRBV7-7
CDR3 length: 15
clone size: .
CDR3 protein: CASSLRGTGPYEQYF
CDR3 DNA: TGTGCCAGCAGCTTAAGAGGGACAGGCCCCTACGAGCAGTACTTC

J gene: TRBJ2-5
D gene: TRBD2
V gene: TRBV6-1
CDR3 length: 15
clone size: .
CDR3 protein: CASSERGAGVGTQYF
CDR3 DNA: TGTGCCAGCAGTGAGAGGGGAGCGGGGGTAGGGACCCAGTACTTC

J gene: TRBJ1-1
D gene: .
V gene: TRBV9
CDR3 length: 14
clone size: .
CDR3 protein: CASTPGTFETEAFF
CDR3 DNA: TGTGCCAGCACTCCCGGGACTTTCGAGACTGAAGCTTTCTTT

J gene: TRBJ2-2
D gene: .
V gene: TRBV7-6
CDR3 length: 16
clone size: .
CDR3 protein: CASSLIHGTNTGELFF
CDR3 DNA: TGTGCCAGCAGCCTTATCCACGGTACGAACACCGGGGAGCTGTTTTTT

J gene: TRBJ1-2
D gene: .
V gene: TRBV19
CDR3 length: 15
clone size: .
CDR3 protein: CASNSQTRRDYGYTF
CDR3 DNA: TGTGCCAGCAACTCCCAAACGAGGCGGGACTATGGCTACACCTTC

J gene: TRBJ2-7
D gene: .
V gene: TRBV30
CDR3 length: 17
clone size: few
CDR3 protein: CAWSGWGRNLLTYEQYF
CDR3 DNA: TGTGCCTGGAGCGGGTGGGGCAGAAACCTCCTAACCTACGAGCAGTACTTC

J gene: TRBJ2-7
D gene: .
V gene: TRBV25-1
CDR3 length: 17
clone size: .
CDR3 protein: CASSEFSPPTGLYEQYF
CDR3 DNA: TGTGCCAGCAGTGAATTCTCTCCGCCGACAGGTCTCTACGAGCAGTACTTC

J gene: TRBJ1-1
D gene: .
V gene: TRBV7-3
CDR3 length: 14
clone size: .
CDR3 protein: CASSLTSTGAEAFF
CDR3 DNA: TGTGCCAGCAGCTTAACGAGTACGGGGGCTGAAGCTTTCTTT

J gene: TRBJ1-1
D gene: TRBD1
V gene: TRBV29-1
CDR3 length: 12
clone size: .
CDR3 protein: CRAGGWGDEAFF
CDR3 DNA: TGCAGGGCAGGGGGCTGGGGGGATGAAGCTTTCTTT

J gene: TRBJ1-2
D gene: TRBD1
V gene: TRBV5-1
CDR3 length: 16
clone size: .
CDR3 protein: CASSPSGTGGAYGYTF
CDR3 DNA: TGCGCCAGCAGCCCTAGCGGGACAGGGGGCGCCTATGGCTACACCTTC

J gene: TRBJ1-1
D gene: .
V gene: TRBV6-1
CDR3 length: 13
clone size: .
CDR3 protein: CASSENRNTEAFF
CDR3 DNA: TGTGCCAGCAGTGAAAATAGAAACACTGAAGCTTTCTTT

J gene: TRBJ1-4
D gene: TRBD1
V gene: TRBV30
CDR3 length: 15
clone size: .
CDR3 protein: CAWSVQGGDNEKLFF
CDR3 DNA: TGTGCCTGGAGTGTACAGGGGGGAGACAACGAAAAACTGTTTTTT

J gene: TRBJ1-3
D gene: TRBD1
V gene: TRBV30
CDR3 length: 12
clone size: .
CDR3 protein: CAWGDSRNTIYF
CDR3 DNA: TGTGCCTGGGGGGACAGCCGAAACACCATATATTTT

J gene: TRBJ1-1
D gene: TRBD1
V gene: TRBV11-1
CDR3 length: 15
clone size: .
CDR3 protein: CASSVATGKNTEAFF
CDR3 DNA: TGTGCCAGCAGCGTCGCGACAGGGAAGAACACTGAAGCTTTCTTT

J gene: TRBJ2-1
D gene: .
V gene: TRBV7-9
CDR3 length: 12
clone size: .
CDR3 protein: CASSLDRLWQFF
CDR3 DNA: TGTGCCAGCAGCTTGGACAGACTATGGCAGTTCTTC